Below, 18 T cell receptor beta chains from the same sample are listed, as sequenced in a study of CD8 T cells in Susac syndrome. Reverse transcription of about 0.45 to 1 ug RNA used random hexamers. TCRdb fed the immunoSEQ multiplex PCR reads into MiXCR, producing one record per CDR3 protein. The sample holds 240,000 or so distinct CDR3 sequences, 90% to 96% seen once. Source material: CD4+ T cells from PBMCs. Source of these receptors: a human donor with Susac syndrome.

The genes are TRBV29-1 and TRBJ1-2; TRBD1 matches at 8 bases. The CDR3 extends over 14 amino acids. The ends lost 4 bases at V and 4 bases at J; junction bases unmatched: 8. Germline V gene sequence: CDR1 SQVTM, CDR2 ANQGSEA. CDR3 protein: CSVGGQGAGYGYTF. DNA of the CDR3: TGCAGCGTTGGGGGCCAGGGGGCAGGCTATGGCTACACCTTC.

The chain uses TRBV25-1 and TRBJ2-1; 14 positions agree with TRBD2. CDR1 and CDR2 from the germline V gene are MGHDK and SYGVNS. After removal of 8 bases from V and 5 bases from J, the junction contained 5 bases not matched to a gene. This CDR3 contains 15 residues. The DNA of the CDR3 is TGTGCCAGCGCGGGACTAGCGGGGGCAAACAATGAGCAGTTCTTC. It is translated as CASAGLAGANNEQFF.

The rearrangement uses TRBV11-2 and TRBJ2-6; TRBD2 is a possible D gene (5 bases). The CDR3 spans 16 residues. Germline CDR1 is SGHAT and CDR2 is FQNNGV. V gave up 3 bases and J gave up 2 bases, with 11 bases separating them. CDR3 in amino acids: CASSFPGLTGANVLTF. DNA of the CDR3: TGTGCCAGCAGCTTCCCCGGACTGACTGGGGCCAACGTCCTGACTTTC.

CDR3 coding DNA: TGTGCCAGCAGCCCCGTTGCCCAGGTAGTCACCTACGAGCAGTACTTC. Translation: CASSPVAQVVTYEQYF. This chain joins TRBV3-1 and TRBJ2-7; D is unresolved. CDR1 is LGHDT and CDR2 is YNNKEL in the germline V gene (reference sequence). The CDR3 is 16 residues long. V was pared by 4 bases and J by 2 bases, with 18 bases between.

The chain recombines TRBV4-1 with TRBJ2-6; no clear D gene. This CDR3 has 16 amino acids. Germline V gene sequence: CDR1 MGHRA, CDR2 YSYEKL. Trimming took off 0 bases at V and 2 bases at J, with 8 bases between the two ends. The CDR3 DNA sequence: TGCGCCAGCAGCCAAGATGGGCGTCCTGGGGCCAACGTCCTGACTTTC. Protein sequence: CASSQDGRPGANVLTF.

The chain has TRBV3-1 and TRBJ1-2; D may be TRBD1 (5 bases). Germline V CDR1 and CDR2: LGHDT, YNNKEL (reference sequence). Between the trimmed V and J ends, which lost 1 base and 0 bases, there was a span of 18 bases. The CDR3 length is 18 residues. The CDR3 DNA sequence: TGTGCCAGCAGCCAAGGTGGGGGAGATTATTACTCTAACTATGGCTACACCTTC. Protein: CASSQGGGDYYSNYGYTF.

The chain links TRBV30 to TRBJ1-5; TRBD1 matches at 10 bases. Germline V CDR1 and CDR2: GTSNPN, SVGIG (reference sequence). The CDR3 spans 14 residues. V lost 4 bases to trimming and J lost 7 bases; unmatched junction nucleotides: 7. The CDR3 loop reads CAWNRGTGVQPQHF. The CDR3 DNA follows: TGTGCCTGGAATCGGGGGACAGGGGTGCAGCCCCAGCATTTT.

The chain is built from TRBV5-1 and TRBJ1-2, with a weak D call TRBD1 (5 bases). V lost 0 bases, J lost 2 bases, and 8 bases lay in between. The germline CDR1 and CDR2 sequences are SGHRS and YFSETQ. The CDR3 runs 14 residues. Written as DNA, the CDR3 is TGCGCCAGCAGCTTGGGACAGCGCAACTATGGCTACACCTTC. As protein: CASSLGQRNYGYTF.

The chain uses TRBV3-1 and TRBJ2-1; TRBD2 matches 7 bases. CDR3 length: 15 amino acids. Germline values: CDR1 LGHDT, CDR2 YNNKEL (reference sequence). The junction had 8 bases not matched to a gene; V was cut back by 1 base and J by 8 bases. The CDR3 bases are TGTGCCAGCAGCCAAGGCCTCAGCGGGGTGTATGAGCAGTTCTTC. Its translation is CASSQGLSGVYEQFF.

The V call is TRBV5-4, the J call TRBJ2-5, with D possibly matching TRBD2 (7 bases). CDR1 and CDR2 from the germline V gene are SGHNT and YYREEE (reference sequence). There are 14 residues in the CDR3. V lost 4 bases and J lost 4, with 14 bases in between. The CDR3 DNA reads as TGTGCCAGCAGCCCTGTGGGGGGGCGAGAGACCCAGTACTTC. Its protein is CASSPVGGRETQYF.

The CDR3 DNA sequence: TGTGCCAGCTCATCCCCCTCCTACGAGCAGTACTTC. Translation: CASSSPSYEQYF. V gene TRBV18 combines with J gene TRBJ2-7; D gene ambiguous. This CDR3 is 12 amino acids long. Germline assignment: CDR1 KGHSH and CDR2 LQKENI. Deletions cut 5 bases from V and 0 bases from J, with 5 bases between.

The CDR3, as DNA: TGTGCCAGCAGGTCCTTCTCGAGGGATCAGCCCCAGCATTTT. Translating it yields CASRSFSRDQPQHF. The chain combines TRBV28 with TRBJ1-5; D is unresolved. Trimming left V 6 bases short and J 5 bases short, with 14 bases between. The CDR3 sequence is 14 residues long. The germline V gene encodes CDR1 MDHEN and CDR2 SYDVKM. The variable domain in full, completed from reference TRBV28 and TRBJ1-5, reads DVKVTQSSRYLVKRTGEKVFLECVQDMDHENMFWYRQDPGLGLRLIYFSYDVKMKEKGDIPEGYSVSREKKERFSLILESASTNQTSMYLCASRSFSRDQPQHFGDGTRLSIL.

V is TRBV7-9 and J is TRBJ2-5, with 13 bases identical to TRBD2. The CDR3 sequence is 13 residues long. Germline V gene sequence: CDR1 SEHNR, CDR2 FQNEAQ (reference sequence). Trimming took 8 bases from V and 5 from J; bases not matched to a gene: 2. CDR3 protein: CASGLAGVETQYF. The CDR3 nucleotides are TGTGCCAGCGGACTAGCGGGAGTGGAGACCCAGTACTTC.

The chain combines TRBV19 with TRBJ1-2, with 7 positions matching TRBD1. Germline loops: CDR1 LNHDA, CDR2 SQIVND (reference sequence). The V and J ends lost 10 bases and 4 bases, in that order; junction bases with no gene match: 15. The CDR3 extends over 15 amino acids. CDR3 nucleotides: TGTGCCACCTCAGCGCAGGACAGGAGTACCTATGGCTACACCTTC. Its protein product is CATSAQDRSTYGYTF.

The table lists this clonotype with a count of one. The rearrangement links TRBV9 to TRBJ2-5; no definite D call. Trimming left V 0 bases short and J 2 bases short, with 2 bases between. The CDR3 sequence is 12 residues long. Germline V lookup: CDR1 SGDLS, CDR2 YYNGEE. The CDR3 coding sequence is TGTGCCAGCAGCGTAGAACAAGAGACCCAGTACTTC. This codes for CASSVEQETQYF.

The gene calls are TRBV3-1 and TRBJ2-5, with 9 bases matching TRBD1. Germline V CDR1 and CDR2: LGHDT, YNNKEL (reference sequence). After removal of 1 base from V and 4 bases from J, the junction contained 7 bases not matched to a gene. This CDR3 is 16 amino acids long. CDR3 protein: CASSQGDRALGETQYF. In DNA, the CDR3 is TGTGCCAGCAGCCAAGGGGACAGGGCCCTGGGAGAGACCCAGTACTTC.

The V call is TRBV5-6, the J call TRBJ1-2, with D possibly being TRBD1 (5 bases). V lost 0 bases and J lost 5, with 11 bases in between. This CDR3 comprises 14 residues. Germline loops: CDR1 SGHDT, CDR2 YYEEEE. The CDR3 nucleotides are TGTGCCAGCAGCTTGGAGGCAGGGAAATATGGCTACACCTTC. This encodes CASSLEAGKYGYTF.

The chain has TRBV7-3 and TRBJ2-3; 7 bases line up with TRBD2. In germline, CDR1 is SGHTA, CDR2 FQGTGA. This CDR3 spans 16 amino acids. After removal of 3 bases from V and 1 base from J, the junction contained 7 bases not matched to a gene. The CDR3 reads CASSLTGAGGTDTQYF. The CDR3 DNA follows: TGTGCCAGCAGCTTGACCGGGGCGGGAGGCACAGATACGCAGTATTTT.